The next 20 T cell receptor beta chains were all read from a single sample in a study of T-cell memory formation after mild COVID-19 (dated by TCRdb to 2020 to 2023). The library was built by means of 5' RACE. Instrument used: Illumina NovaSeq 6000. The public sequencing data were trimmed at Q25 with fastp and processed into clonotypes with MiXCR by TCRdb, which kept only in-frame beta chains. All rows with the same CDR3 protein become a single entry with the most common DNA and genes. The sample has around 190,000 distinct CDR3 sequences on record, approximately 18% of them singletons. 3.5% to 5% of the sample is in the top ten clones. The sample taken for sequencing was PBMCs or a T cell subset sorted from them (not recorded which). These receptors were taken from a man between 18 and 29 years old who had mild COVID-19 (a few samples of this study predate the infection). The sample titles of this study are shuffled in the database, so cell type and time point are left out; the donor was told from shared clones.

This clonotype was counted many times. The CDR3 nucleotides are TGTGCCAGCACCCTCAGGACAGGGGGAAGGCAGCCCCAGCATTTT. Its translation: CASTLRTGGRQPQHF. The chain couples TRBV7-2 to TRBJ1-5; 10 positions agree with TRBD1. The germline V gene has CDR1 SGHTA and CDR2 FQGNSA. V lost 7 bases to trimming and J lost 7 bases; unmatched junction nucleotides: 10. The CDR3 has 15 amino acids. Full variable domain (missing parts from reference TRBV7-2 and TRBJ1-5): GAGVSQSPSNKVTEKGKDVELRCDPISGHTALYWYRQSLGQGLEFLIYFQGNSAPDKSGLPSDRFSAERTGGSVSTLTIQRTQQEDSAVYLCASTLRTGGRQPQHFGDGTRLSIL.

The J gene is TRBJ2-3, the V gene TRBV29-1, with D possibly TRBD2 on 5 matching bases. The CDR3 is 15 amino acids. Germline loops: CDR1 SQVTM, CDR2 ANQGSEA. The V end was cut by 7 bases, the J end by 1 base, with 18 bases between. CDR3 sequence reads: CSAHLRGKGTDTQYF. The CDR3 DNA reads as TGCAGCGCCCACCTACGGGGAAAGGGCACAGATACGCAGTATTTT.

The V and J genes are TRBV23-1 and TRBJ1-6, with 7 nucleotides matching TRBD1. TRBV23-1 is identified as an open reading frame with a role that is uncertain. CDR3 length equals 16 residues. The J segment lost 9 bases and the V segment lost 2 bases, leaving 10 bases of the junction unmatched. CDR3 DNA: TGCGCCAGCAGTCAAAGCCCTGACAGGGTGATTTCACCCCTCCACTTT. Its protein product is CASSQSPDRVISPLHF.

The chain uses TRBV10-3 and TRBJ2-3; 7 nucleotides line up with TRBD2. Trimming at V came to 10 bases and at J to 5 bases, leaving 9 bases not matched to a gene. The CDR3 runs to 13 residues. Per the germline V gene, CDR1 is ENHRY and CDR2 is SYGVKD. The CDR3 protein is CATLREGRDTQYF. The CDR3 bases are TGTGCCACCCTCAGGGAGGGTCGAGATACGCAGTATTTT.

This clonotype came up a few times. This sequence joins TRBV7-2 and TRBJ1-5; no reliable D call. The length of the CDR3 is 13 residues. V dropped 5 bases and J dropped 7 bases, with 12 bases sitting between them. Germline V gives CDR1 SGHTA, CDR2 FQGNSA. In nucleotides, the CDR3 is TGTGCCAGCAGCACAAGTTGGGGACAGCCCCAGCATTTT. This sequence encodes CASSTSWGQPQHF.

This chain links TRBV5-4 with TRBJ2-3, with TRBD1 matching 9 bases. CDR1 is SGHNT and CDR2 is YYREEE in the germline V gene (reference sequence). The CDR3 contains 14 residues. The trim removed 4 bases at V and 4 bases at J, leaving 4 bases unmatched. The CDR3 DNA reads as TGTGCCAGCAGCCCGGGACAGGGCGCAGATACGCAGTATTTT. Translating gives CASSPGQGADTQYF. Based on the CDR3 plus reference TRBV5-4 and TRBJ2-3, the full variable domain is ETGVTQSPTHLIKTRGQQVTLRCSSQSGHNTVSWYQQALGQGPQFIFQYYREEENGRGNFPPRFSGLQFPNYSSELNVNALELDDSALYLCASSPGQGADTQYFGPGTRLTVL.

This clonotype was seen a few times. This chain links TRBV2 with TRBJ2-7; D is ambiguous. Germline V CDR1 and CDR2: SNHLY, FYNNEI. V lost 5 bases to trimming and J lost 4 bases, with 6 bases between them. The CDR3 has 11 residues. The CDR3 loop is CASSPHYEQYF. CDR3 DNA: TGTGCCAGCAGTCCCCATTACGAGCAGTACTTC.

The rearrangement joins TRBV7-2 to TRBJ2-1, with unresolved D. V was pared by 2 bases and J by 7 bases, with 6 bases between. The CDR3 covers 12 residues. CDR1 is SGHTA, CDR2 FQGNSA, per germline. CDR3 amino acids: CASSLSVNEQFF. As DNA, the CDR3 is TGTGCCAGCAGCTTATCAGTAAATGAGCAGTTCTTC. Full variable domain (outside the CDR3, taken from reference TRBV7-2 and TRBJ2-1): GAGVSQSPSNKVTEKGKDVELRCDPISGHTALYWYRQSLGQGLEFLIYFQGNSAPDKSGLPSDRFSAERTGGSVSTLTIQRTQQEDSAVYLCASSLSVNEQFFGPGTRLTVL.

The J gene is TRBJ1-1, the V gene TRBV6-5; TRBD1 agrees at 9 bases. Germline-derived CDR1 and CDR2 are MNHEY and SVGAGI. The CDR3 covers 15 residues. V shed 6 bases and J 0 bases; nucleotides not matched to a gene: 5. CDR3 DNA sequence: TGTGCCAGCAGGTCCGGGACAGGGATGAACACTGAAGCTTTCTTT. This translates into CASRSGTGMNTEAFF.

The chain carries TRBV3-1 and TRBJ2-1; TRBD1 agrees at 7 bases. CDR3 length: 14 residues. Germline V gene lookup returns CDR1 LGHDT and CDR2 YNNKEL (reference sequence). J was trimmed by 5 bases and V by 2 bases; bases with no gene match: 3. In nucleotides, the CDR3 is TGTGCCAGCAGCCAACGGGACAGAAACAATGAGCAGTTCTTC. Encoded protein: CASSQRDRNNEQFF.

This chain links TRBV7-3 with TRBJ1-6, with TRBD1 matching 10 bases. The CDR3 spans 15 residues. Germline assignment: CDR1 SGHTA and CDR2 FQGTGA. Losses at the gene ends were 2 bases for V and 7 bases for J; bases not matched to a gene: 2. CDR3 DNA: TGTGCCAGCAGCTTAGCGGGACAGGGGAATTCACCCCTCCACTTT. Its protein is CASSLAGQGNSPLHF.

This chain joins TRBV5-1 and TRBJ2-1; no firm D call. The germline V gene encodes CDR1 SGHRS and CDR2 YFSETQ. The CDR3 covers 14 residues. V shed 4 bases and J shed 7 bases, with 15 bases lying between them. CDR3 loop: CASSAYGEENEQFF. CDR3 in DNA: TGCGCCAGCAGCGCCTATGGGGAAGAGAATGAGCAGTTCTTC. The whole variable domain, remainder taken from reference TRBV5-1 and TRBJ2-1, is KAGVTQTPRYLIKTRGQQVTLSCSPISGHRSVSWYQQTPGQGLQFLFEYFSETQRNKGNFPGRFSGRQFSNSRSEMNVSTLELGDSALYLCASSAYGEENEQFFGPGTRLTVL.

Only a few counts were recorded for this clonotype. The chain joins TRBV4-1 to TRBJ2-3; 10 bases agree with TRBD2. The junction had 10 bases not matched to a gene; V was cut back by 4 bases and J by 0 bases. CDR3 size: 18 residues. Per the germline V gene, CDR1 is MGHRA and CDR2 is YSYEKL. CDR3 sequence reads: CASSRQLISGGSTDTQYF. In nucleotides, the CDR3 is TGCGCCAGCAGCCGACAACTGATTAGCGGGGGGAGCACAGATACGCAGTATTTT.

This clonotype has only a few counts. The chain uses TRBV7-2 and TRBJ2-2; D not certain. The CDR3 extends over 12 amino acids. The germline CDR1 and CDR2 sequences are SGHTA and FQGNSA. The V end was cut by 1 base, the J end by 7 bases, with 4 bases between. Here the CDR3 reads CASSLGVGELFF. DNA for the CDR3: TGTGCCAGCAGCTTAGGGGTCGGGGAGCTGTTTTTT.

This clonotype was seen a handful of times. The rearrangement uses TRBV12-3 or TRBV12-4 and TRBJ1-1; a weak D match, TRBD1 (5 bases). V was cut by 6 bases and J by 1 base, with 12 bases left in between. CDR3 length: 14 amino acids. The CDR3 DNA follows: TGTGCCAGCAGCCAAGGGGTTGCGAACACTGAAGCTTTCTTT. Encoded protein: CASSQGVANTEAFF.

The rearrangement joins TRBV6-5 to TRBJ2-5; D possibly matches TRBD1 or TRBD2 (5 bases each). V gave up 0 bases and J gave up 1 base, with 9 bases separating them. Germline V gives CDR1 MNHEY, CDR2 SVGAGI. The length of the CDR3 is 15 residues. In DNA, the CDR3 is TGTGCCAGCAGTTACTCCGGGACGGGCCAAGAGACCCAGTACTTC. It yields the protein CASSYSGTGQETQYF.

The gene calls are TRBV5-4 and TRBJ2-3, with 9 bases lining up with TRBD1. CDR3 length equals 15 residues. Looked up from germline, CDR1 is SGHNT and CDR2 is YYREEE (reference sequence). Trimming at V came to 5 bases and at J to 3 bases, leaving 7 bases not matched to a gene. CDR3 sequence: CASRGRQGGTDTQYF. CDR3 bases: TGTGCCAGCAGGGGAAGACAGGGGGGAACAGATACGCAGTATTTT.

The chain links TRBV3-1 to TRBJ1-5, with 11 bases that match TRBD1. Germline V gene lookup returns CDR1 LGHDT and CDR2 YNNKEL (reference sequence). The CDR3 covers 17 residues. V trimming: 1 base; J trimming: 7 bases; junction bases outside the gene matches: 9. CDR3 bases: TGTGCCAGCAGCCAAGGTTTAGGACAGGGGGCAGGGCAGCCCCAGCATTTT. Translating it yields CASSQGLGQGAGQPQHF.

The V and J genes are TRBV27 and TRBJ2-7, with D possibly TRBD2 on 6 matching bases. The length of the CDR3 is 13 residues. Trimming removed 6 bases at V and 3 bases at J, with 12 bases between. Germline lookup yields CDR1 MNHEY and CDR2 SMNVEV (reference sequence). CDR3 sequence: CASRRPGVYEQYF. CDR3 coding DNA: TGTGCCAGCAGGCGACCGGGGGTCTACGAGCAGTACTTC.

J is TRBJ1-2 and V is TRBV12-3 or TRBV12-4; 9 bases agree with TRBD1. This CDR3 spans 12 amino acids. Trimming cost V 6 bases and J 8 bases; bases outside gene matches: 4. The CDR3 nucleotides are TGTGCCAGCAGCCGCGGACAGGGGGGCTACACCTTC. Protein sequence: CASSRGQGGYTF.